This entry lists 32 T cell receptor beta chains sequenced from one sample in a study of brain T cells in children with intractable seizures. Generated by immunoSEQ multiplex PCR, the TCRdb table keeps only in-frame clones and is missing some. The data show roughly 80,000 clones, with 85% to 95% seen just once and around 1.4% held by the top ten. The sample in question was peripheral blood, obtained at surgery. Source of these receptors: a boy under two years old with tuberous sclerosis and intractable seizures.

V is TRBV5-1 and J is TRBJ2-2, with TRBD2 identical over 8 bases. The CDR3 length is 15 residues. Germline V CDR1 and CDR2: SGHRS, YFSETQ. Trimming cost V 4 bases and J 0 bases; bases outside gene matches: 2. CDR3 in amino acids: CASSLAGANTGELFF. CDR3 nucleotide sequence: TGCGCCAGCAGCCTAGCGGGCGCGAACACCGGGGAGCTGTTTTTT.

In DNA form, the CDR3 reads TGTGCCAGCAGCTTGGCGGGGGGGGCCTCCTACGAGCAGTACTTC. Amino acids: CASSLAGGASYEQYF. The rearrangement joins TRBV7-6 to TRBJ2-7, with TRBD2 matching 9 bases. J gave up 0 bases and V 3 bases, and 3 bases lay outside the gene matches. The CDR3 is 15 residues long. Looked up from germline, CDR1 is SGHVS and CDR2 is FNYEAQ.

This clone was detected once. The chain combines TRBV30 with TRBJ2-1; no clear D gene. V was shortened by 8 bases and J by 3 bases, with 17 bases between the two germline ends. Germline-derived CDR1 and CDR2 are GTSNPN and SVGIG (reference sequence). This CDR3 is built from 14 residues. The CDR3 spells CAGKTEFDYNEQFF. The DNA for the CDR3 is TGTGCCGGAAAGACGGAATTTGACTACAATGAGCAGTTCTTC.

A single count supports this clone. V and J are TRBV2 and TRBJ2-7; TRBD1 aligns across 10 bases. CDR3 length: 17 amino acids. V lost 6 bases to trimming and J lost 5 bases; unmatched junction nucleotides: 16. From germline, CDR1 is SNHLY and CDR2 FYNNEI. The CDR3 DNA reads as TGTGCCAGCAGCGACGACCGCCCCGGGACAGGGGTCCACGAGCAGTACTTC. Translated: CASSDDRPGTGVHEQYF.

This CDR3 reads CATISWAGDTQYF. CDR3 DNA sequence: TGTGCCACCATTTCTTGGGCAGGAGATACGCAGTATTTT. The V call is TRBV7-9, the J call TRBJ2-3; no reliable D call. Looked up from germline, CDR1 is SEHNR and CDR2 is FQNEAQ (reference sequence). With 10 bases removed from V and 5 bases from J, the gap between germline ends came to 16 bases. This CDR3 is 13 amino acids long.

The chain recombines TRBV7-3 with TRBJ1-1, with no clear D. The CDR3 consists of 14 residues. The germline V gene encodes CDR1 SGHTA and CDR2 FQGTGA. Between the trimmed V and J ends, which lost 1 base and 6 bases, there was a span of 12 bases. CDR3 sequence: CASSLIISGSEAFF. The DNA for the CDR3 is TGTGCCAGCAGCTTAATTATCTCGGGATCTGAAGCTTTCTTT.

The chain recombines TRBV4-2 with TRBJ2-7, with D hard to call. Looked up from germline, CDR1 is LGHNA and CDR2 is YNFKEQ. Trimming shortened V by 4 bases and J by 5 bases, and 9 bases separated the two germline ends. The CDR3 consists of 12 residues. The CDR3 loop is CASSPDLNEQYF. CDR3 DNA: TGTGCCAGCAGCCCCGACTTAAACGAGCAGTACTTC.

The chain combines TRBV6-5 with TRBJ1-1; D gene uncertain. The CDR3 has 16 residues. The germline V gene encodes CDR1 MNHEY and CDR2 SVGAGI. Trimming pared 0 bases from V and 0 bases from J, leaving 11 bases between. The CDR3 loop reads CASSYSGNSLNTEAFF. CDR3 DNA: TGTGCCAGCAGTTACTCGGGGAACAGTCTGAACACTGAAGCTTTCTTT.

The rearrangement joins TRBV27 to TRBJ2-7; 10 bases are a match to TRBD1. The ends lost 3 bases at V and 3 bases at J; junction bases unmatched: 5. The CDR3 has 15 amino acids. The germline gives CDR1 MNHEY, CDR2 SMNVEV (reference sequence). As DNA, the CDR3 is TGTGCCAGCAGTTTCCGGGACAGGGGAGACTACGAGCAGTACTTC. It translates to CASSFRDRGDYEQYF.

The V call is TRBV21-1, the J call TRBJ1-1. TRBV21-1 is reported as a pseudogene. There are 13 residues in the CDR3. The CDR3 protein is CASSKGQGGRAFF. The CDR3, as DNA: TGTGCCAGCAGCAAAGGCCAGGGAGGGCGAGCTTTCTTT.

This clone was observed a single time. The chain recombines TRBV4-2 with TRBJ2-7; D is unclear. Germline V gives CDR1 LGHNA, CDR2 YNFKEQ. CDR3 length equals 12 residues. V lost 2 bases to trimming and J lost 7 bases, with 9 bases between them. The CDR3 region has the DNA TGTGCCAGCAGCCAATCAGTACATGAGCAGTACTTC. Its translation: CASSQSVHEQYF.

The gene calls are TRBV12-3 or TRBV12-4 and TRBJ2-1, with 8 bases fitting TRBD1. This CDR3 contains 13 residues. V lost 6 bases to trimming and J lost 7 bases; unmatched junction nucleotides: 5. The CDR3 DNA reads as TGTGCCAGCAGCCCAGACAGGGGAAATGAGCAGTTCTTC. It specifies CASSPDRGNEQFF.

The chain is built from TRBV5-5 and TRBJ2-1, with a tentative D call TRBD2 (5 bases). From germline, CDR1 is SGHKS and CDR2 YYEKEE (reference sequence). This CDR3 has 13 amino acids. V was cut by 3 bases and J by 4 bases, with 8 bases left in between. In DNA, the CDR3 is TGTGCCAGCAGCTATAGCGTATACAATGAGCAGTTCTTC. The encoded protein is CASSYSVYNEQFF.

This sequence joins TRBV4-2 and TRBJ2-2; the D is unclear. The V gene lost 0 bases and the J gene lost 4 bases, with 9 bases spanning the gap. The CDR3 totals 15 residues. The germline CDR1 and CDR2 sequences are LGHNA and YNFKEQ. This chain's CDR3 is CASSQDQTITGELFF. In nucleotides, the CDR3 is TGTGCCAGCAGCCAAGATCAGACAATCACCGGGGAGCTGTTTTTT.

The genes are TRBV2 and TRBJ2-5, with 11 positions matching TRBD2. V trimming: 7 bases; J trimming: 2 bases; junction bases outside the gene matches: 6. CDR1 SNHLY and CDR2 FYNNEI come from the germline V gene. The CDR3 consists of 15 residues. The CDR3 DNA reads as TGTGCCAGCAAGGGACTAGCGGAGCCACAAGAGACCCAGTACTTC. Its translation: CASKGLAEPQETQYF.

CDR3 sequence: CASSLDGLGSANEQFF. In DNA form, the CDR3 reads TGTGCCAGCAGCTTAGATGGGCTAGGCTCAGCCAATGAGCAGTTCTTC. The V call is TRBV11-3, the J call TRBJ2-1, with D unresolved. Germline V gives CDR1 SGHNT, CDR2 YENEEA. The V and J ends lost 0 bases and 6 bases respectively, with 15 bases between them. The CDR3 is made up of 16 amino acids.

This clone was counted once. The chain links TRBV24-1 to TRBJ2-2; 14 positions agree with TRBD2. The CDR3 spans 19 residues. Germline trimming cut 3 bases from V and 5 bases from J; bases unmatched to any gene: 10. Germline CDR1 and CDR2: KGHDR and SFDVKD. The CDR3: CATSDPGTSGRRRTGELFF. The CDR3 DNA reads as TGTGCCACCAGTGATCCGGGGACTAGCGGGAGAAGGCGAACCGGGGAGCTGTTTTTT.

The chain is built from TRBV5-1 and TRBJ2-7; D remains ambiguous. The V end lost 2 bases, the J end lost 2 bases, and 8 bases lay between the germline ends. Germline values: CDR1 SGHRS, CDR2 YFSETQ. The CDR3 is 13 amino acids. CDR3 region: CASSFTPTYEQYF. CDR3 DNA sequence: TGCGCCAGCAGCTTCACTCCGACCTACGAGCAGTACTTC.

The rearrangement links TRBV28 to TRBJ2-3; perhaps TRBD1 as D (5 bases). The CDR3 contains 14 residues. CDR1 is MDHEN, CDR2 SYDVKM, per germline. The V end lost 0 bases, the J end lost 9 bases, and 13 bases lay between the germline ends. The CDR3 loop reads CASSLWMVQGTQYF. CDR3 nucleotides: TGTGCCAGCAGTTTATGGATGGTCCAGGGAACGCAGTATTTT.

The rearrangement uses TRBV2 and TRBJ2-7, with a weak D call TRBD1 (5 bases). Germline V gives CDR1 SNHLY, CDR2 FYNNEI. The CDR3 consists of 12 residues. The V gene lost 2 bases and the J gene lost 3 bases, with 5 bases spanning the gap. In nucleotides, the CDR3 is TGTGCCAGCAGTGAACAGGGCTACGAGCAGTACTTC. Its translation: CASSEQGYEQYF.

The chain recombines TRBV30 with TRBJ1-2; D is uncertain. The germline V gene encodes CDR1 GTSNPN and CDR2 SVGIG (reference sequence). There are 11 residues in the CDR3. With 7 bases removed from V and 6 bases from J, the gap between germline ends came to 12 bases. CDR3 region: CASDLGDGYTF. CDR3 DNA sequence: TGTGCCTCCGATCTTGGAGATGGCTACACCTTC.

The count of this clone is one. V gene TRBV27 combines with J gene TRBJ2-2, with D perhaps given as TRBD1 or TRBD2 (6 bases each). V was trimmed by 2 bases and J by 4 bases, leaving 8 bases between them. Per the germline V gene, CDR1 is MNHEY and CDR2 is SMNVEV (reference sequence). The CDR3 spans 14 residues. CDR3 residues: CASSLRGLTGELFF. The CDR3 coding sequence is TGTGCCAGCAGTTTACGGGGGCTCACCGGGGAGCTGTTTTTT.

The chain combines TRBV7-9 with TRBJ1-1; no reliable D call. Germline CDR1 and CDR2: SEHNR and FQNEAQ (reference sequence). Trimming stripped 2 bases from V and 0 bases from J, with 7 bases between. The CDR3 consists of 14 residues. The CDR3 reads CASSLRWVNTEAFF. Written as DNA, the CDR3 is TGTGCCAGCAGCTTAAGGTGGGTGAACACTGAAGCTTTCTTT. Together with reference TRBV7-9 and TRBJ1-1, the CDR3 gives the full variable domain: DTGVSQNPRHKITKRGQNVTFRCDPISEHNRLYWYRQTLGQGPEFLTYFQNEAQLEKSRLLSDRFSAERPKGSFSTLEIQRTEQGDSAMYLCASSLRWVNTEAFFGQGTRLTVV.

The V call is TRBV7-9, the J call TRBJ2-2; no clear D gene. CDR1 is SEHNR, CDR2 FQNEAQ, per germline (reference sequence). The CDR3 covers 13 residues. Trimming took 3 bases from V and 2 from J, leaving 4 bases between them. CDR3 nucleotides: TGTGCCAGCAGCTTTCCCAACACCGGGGAGCTGTTTTTT. It is translated as CASSFPNTGELFF.

J is TRBJ2-5 and V is TRBV18, with no clear D. Trimming cost V 3 bases and J 0 bases, with 8 bases left between them. This CDR3 is 14 amino acids long. The germline V gene has CDR1 KGHSH and CDR2 LQKENI. Here the CDR3 reads CASSPGTNQETQYF. CDR3 in DNA: TGTGCCAGCTCACCGGGCACGAACCAAGAGACCCAGTACTTC.

The chain is built from TRBV6-6 and TRBJ2-3; D ambiguous. V was cut by 8 bases and J by 2 bases, with 14 bases left in between. The germline V gene encodes CDR1 MNHNY and CDR2 SVGAGI (reference sequence). The CDR3 extends over 14 amino acids. The CDR3 sequence: CASSVSRVTDTQYF. CDR3 DNA: TGTGCCAGCTCCGTCTCCCGGGTCACAGATACGCAGTATTTT.

This chain joins TRBV2 and TRBJ2-1; 9 bases are shared with TRBD1. The CDR3 is made up of 14 amino acids. Germline V lookup: CDR1 SNHLY, CDR2 FYNNEI. V lost 7 bases and J lost 5; bases outside the gene matches: 6. The CDR3 DNA is TGTGCCAGCAAAAAGGGACAGGGACACAATGAGCAGTTCTTC. It encodes CASKKGQGHNEQFF.

CDR3 amino acids: CASSSGTVNTEAFF. DNA for the CDR3: TGTGCCAGCAGCTCCGGGACGGTGAACACTGAAGCTTTCTTT. The V and J genes are TRBV7-2 and TRBJ1-1, with a possible D match to TRBD1 (5 bases). CDR1 is SGHTA and CDR2 is FQGNSA in the germline V gene. The V end lost 4 bases, the J end lost 0 bases, and 9 bases lay between the germline ends. The CDR3 is 14 amino acids.

The rearrangement links TRBV4-1 to TRBJ2-3, with D unclear. Per the germline V gene, CDR1 is MGHRA and CDR2 is YSYEKL. The ends were cut back, 3 bases at V and 1 base at J, with 5 bases in the middle. This CDR3 has 13 amino acids. CDR3 sequence (DNA): TGCGCCAGCAGCCACCCTCGCACAGATACGCAGTATTTT. Translated, it gives CASSHPRTDTQYF.

CDR3 residues: CASSTRGGVSYNEQFF. The DNA of the CDR3 is TGTGCCAGCAGCACGCGGGGGGGCGTGTCCTACAATGAGCAGTTCTTC. V and J are TRBV7-2 and TRBJ2-1, with 9 bases aligning to TRBD2. V lost 5 bases to trimming and J lost 1 base; unmatched junction nucleotides: 6. Germline values: CDR1 SGHTA, CDR2 FQGNSA. This CDR3 has 16 amino acids. The full variable domain, completed using reference TRBV7-2 and TRBJ2-1, is GAGVSQSPSNKVTEKGKDVELRCDPISGHTALYWYRQSLGQGLEFLIYFQGNSAPDKSGLPSDRFSAERTGGSVSTLTIQRTQQEDSAVYLCASSTRGGVSYNEQFFGPGTRLTVL.

The V and J genes are TRBV7-8 and TRBJ1-1; D is ambiguous. This CDR3 spans 14 amino acids. Trimming took off 3 bases at V and 4 bases at J, with 12 bases between the two ends. Per the germline V gene, CDR1 is SGHVS and CDR2 is FQNEAQ. In nucleotides, the CDR3 is TGTGCCAGCAGCTTTACGTCCGAGGCCACTGAAGCTTTCTTT. As protein: CASSFTSEATEAFF. The full variable domain, in which reference TRBV7-8 and TRBJ1-1 provide the parts outside the CDR3, is GAGVSQSPRYKVAKRGQDVALRCDPISGHVSLFWYQQALGQGPEFLTYFQNEAQLDKSGLPSDRFFAERPEGSVSTLKIQRTQQEDSAVYLCASSFTSEATEAFFGQGTRLTVV.

The J gene is TRBJ2-5, the V gene TRBV24-1, with 8 bases lining up with TRBD2. V was pared by 5 bases and J by 4 bases, with 2 bases of the junction left unmatched. This CDR3 is built from 13 residues. CDR1 and CDR2 from the germline V gene are KGHDR and SFDVKD. The CDR3 loop reads CATSGSGRETQYF. The CDR3 region has the DNA TGTGCCACCAGTGGGAGCGGGAGAGAGACCCAGTACTTC.